Following are 28 T cell receptor beta chains from one sample sequenced in a study of regulatory T cells in long-lasting Graves disease. Building the TCR beta libraries relied on iRepertoire HTBI primers, and CDR3 regions underwent Arm-PCR. TCRdb re-derived calls from the multiplex PCR reads in MiXCR, one entry per CDR3 protein. Altogether under 350,000 distinct CDR3 sequences are present, 22% being singletons, with the ten largest covering roughly three fifths. The sample's time point: persistent/refractory GD, antithyroid drugs over 5 years with positive TRAb. Researchers made the TCR library from RNA that was extracted from PBMCs. The sample consisted of peripheral blood mononuclear cells (PBMCs), taken when the disease was refractory, from a patient treated with antithyroid drugs. These receptors originate from a female donor with Graves disease.

This clonotype appeared many times. The V call is TRBV28, the J call TRBJ1-2; 9 bases are shared with TRBD1. This CDR3 spans 19 amino acids. The ends lost 5 bases at V and 4 bases at J; junction bases unmatched: 20. Germline V gives CDR1 MDHEN, CDR2 SYDVKM. In DNA, the CDR3 is TGTGCCAGCAGTCCCCCGATCCTTAGTACAGGGGGCTGGATCTATGGCTACACCTTC. Encoded protein: CASSPPILSTGGWIYGYTF.

The chain couples TRBV4-1 to TRBJ2-5, with D possibly TRBD1 on 6 matching bases. Germline V lookup: CDR1 MGHRA, CDR2 YSYEKL. The CDR3 length is 17 residues. V was cut by 0 bases and J by 2 bases, with 16 bases left in between. CDR3 bases: TGCGCCAGCAGCCAAGAAATCAGGGGCGTTGGGCAAGAGACCCAGTACTTC. It specifies CASSQEIRGVGQETQYF.

The genes are TRBV4-1 and TRBJ2-1, with 9 bases aligning to TRBD2. V shed 9 bases, J shed 9 bases, and the junction held 15 bases outside the gene matches. This CDR3 region has 15 residues. Germline V CDR1 and CDR2: MGHRA, YSYEKL. The CDR3 here is CASGTGTSFEFEQFF. The CDR3 DNA sequence: TGCGCCAGTGGAACCGGGACTAGCTTTGAATTTGAGCAGTTCTTC.

At least ten counts were recorded for this clonotype. The chain is built from TRBV6-5 and TRBJ2-5, with D possibly being TRBD2 (5 bases). Trimming stripped 6 bases from V and 5 bases from J, with 16 bases between. In germline, CDR1 is MNHEY, CDR2 SVGAGI. The CDR3 is made up of 14 amino acids. CDR3 DNA: TGTGCCAGCAGCTACCTAAAAGGGAGTGAGACCCAGTACTTC. As protein: CASSYLKGSETQYF.

The rearrangement links TRBV6-5 to TRBJ2-7, with D possibly TRBD2 on 5 matching bases. The V and J ends lost 2 bases and 1 base respectively, with 15 bases between them. The CDR3 loop spans 16 amino acids. Germline loops: CDR1 MNHEY, CDR2 SVGAGI. The CDR3 bases are TGTGCCAGCAGTTACCCACCGGCCTCGGGGTCCTACGAGCAGTACTTC. Its protein product is CASSYPPASGSYEQYF.

The DNA for the CDR3 is TGTGCCTGGAGTAAAGGGAGGGAGTGGGGAGATACGCAGTATTTT. It translates to CAWSKGREWGDTQYF. The rearrangement joins TRBV30 to TRBJ2-3; 7 bases align to TRBD2. V trimming: 2 bases; J trimming: 5 bases; junction bases outside the gene matches: 10. Germline values: CDR1 GTSNPN, CDR2 SVGIG (reference sequence). CDR3 size: 15 residues.

In its sample, this clonotype was seen many times. V and J are TRBV28 and TRBJ1-2; D may be TRBD1 (6 bases). V was pared by 6 bases and J by 7 bases, with 21 bases between. Germline V gene sequence: CDR1 MDHEN, CDR2 SYDVKM. The CDR3 totals 15 residues. CDR3 in DNA: TGTGCCAGCAGCCCCCCCGCCGACTCCAGGGGTGGCTACACCTTC. Translated: CASSPPADSRGGYTF.

This clonotype was counted ten times or more. V usage is TRBV5-6 and J usage is TRBJ2-7; D unclear. Trimming took 0 bases from V and 3 from J, leaving 10 bases between them. The CDR3 has 14 amino acids. Looked up from germline, CDR1 is SGHDT and CDR2 is YYEEEE. CDR3 in amino acids: CASSLVGSNYEQYF. CDR3 DNA: TGTGCCAGCAGCTTGGTTGGCAGTAACTACGAGCAGTACTTC. Looking up the rest from reference TRBV5-6 and TRBJ2-7 gives the full variable domain: DAGVTQSPTHLIKTRGQQVTLRCSPKSGHDTVSWYQQALGQGPQFIFQYYEEEERQRGNFPDRFSGHQFPNYSSELNVNALLLGDSALYLCASSLVGSNYEQYFGPGTRLTVT.

This clonotype was seen at least ten times. The chain joins TRBV18 to TRBJ2-5; D not resolved. Germline V lookup: CDR1 KGHSH, CDR2 LQKENI. The CDR3 spans 15 residues. V lost 3 bases to trimming and J lost 5 bases, with 16 bases between them. The CDR3 nucleotides read TGTGCCAGCTCACCCGAGATGCGGACGACGGAGACCCAGTACTTC. Encoded protein: CASSPEMRTTETQYF.

The table lists this clonotype with many counts. The chain couples TRBV7-2 to TRBJ2-6; D gene unclear. The V gene's germline CDR1 is SGHTA and CDR2 FQGNSA. The CDR3 has 15 residues. The V and J ends lost 6 bases and 0 bases respectively, with 9 bases between them. CDR3 sequence (DNA): TGTGCCAGCAGTTTATTTAGCTCTGGGGCCAACGTCCTGACTTTC. Translated, it gives CASSLFSSGANVLTF.

The chain employs TRBV5-1 and TRBJ1-1; D is unresolved. The CDR3 runs 14 residues. Trimming cost V 0 bases and J 1 base, with 7 bases left between them. The V gene's germline CDR1 is SGHRS and CDR2 YFSETQ. CDR3 sequence: CASSLGHPNTEAFF. The DNA for the CDR3 is TGCGCCAGCAGCTTGGGCCATCCGAACACTGAAGCTTTCTTT.

This clonotype was seen at least ten times. CDR3 protein: CASSPGGTGGEQYF. Written as DNA, the CDR3 is TGTGCCAGCTCACCCGGCGGGACAGGAGGTGAGCAGTACTTC. This rearrangement joins TRBV18 to TRBJ2-7; 8 nucleotides line up with TRBD1. CDR3 length equals 14 residues. Germline CDR1 reads KGHSH; CDR2 reads LQKENI. The V gene end was trimmed by 3 bases and the J gene end by 7 bases; junction bases not matched to a gene: 8. The complete variable domain, with remaining parts taken from reference TRBV18 and TRBJ2-7, reads NAGVMQNPRHLVRRRGQEARLRCSPMKGHSHVYWYRQLPEEGLKFMVYLQKENIIDESGMPKERFSAEFPKEGPSILRIQQVVRGDSAAYFCASSPGGTGGEQYFGPGTRLTVT.

J is TRBJ2-3 and V is TRBV7-2; weak D call: TRBD2 (5 bases). Trimming pared 5 bases from V and 1 base from J, leaving 16 bases between. The CDR3 loop spans 16 amino acids. The germline V gene encodes CDR1 SGHTA and CDR2 FQGNSA. The CDR3 loop reads CASSEADWYGTDTQYF. In DNA form, the CDR3 reads TGTGCCAGCAGCGAAGCGGACTGGTACGGCACAGATACGCAGTATTTT.

Only a few counts were recorded for this clonotype. The CDR3 sequence is CASRKTGGLQETQYF. In DNA, the CDR3 is TGTGCCAGCAGAAAGACAGGGGGCCTCCAAGAGACCCAGTACTTC. The rearrangement joins TRBV28 to TRBJ2-5; 10 bases align to TRBD1. Per germline, CDR1 MDHEN and CDR2 SYDVKM. The CDR3 length is 15 residues. V was pared by 6 bases and J by 1 base, with 5 bases of the junction left unmatched.

The chain couples TRBV3-1 to TRBJ1-2; unclear D gene. V lost 0 bases and J 4 bases, leaving 15 bases between the germline ends. The CDR3 length is 16 residues. CDR1 and CDR2 from the germline V gene are LGHDT and YNNKEL (reference sequence). DNA for the CDR3: TGTGCCAGCAGCCAAGATCTAGGCAGCGGGATCTATGGCTACACCTTC. Protein: CASSQDLGSGIYGYTF.

This clonotype has only a few counts. This chain uses TRBV3-1 with TRBJ1-6, with D perhaps matching TRBD1 (5 bases). This CDR3 has 15 residues. The V gene lost 4 bases and the J gene lost 9 bases, with 16 bases spanning the gap. CDR1 is LGHDT, CDR2 YNNKEL, per germline (reference sequence). CDR3 region: CASSLHPGERSPLHF. CDR3 coding DNA: TGTGCCAGCAGCCTCCACCCGGGGGAACGTTCACCCCTCCACTTT.

This clonotype was counted many times. The V call is TRBV28, the J call TRBJ1-2, with D possibly TRBD1 on 5 matching bases. Trimming stripped 2 bases from V and 2 bases from J, with 9 bases between. The CDR3 runs to 14 residues. The V gene's germline CDR1 is MDHEN and CDR2 SYDVKM. CDR3 in amino acids: CASSLEQANYGYTF. The CDR3 DNA is TGTGCCAGCAGTTTAGAACAGGCCAACTATGGCTACACCTTC.

This clonotype was found a few times. The rearrangement links TRBV3-1 to TRBJ1-1; D unresolved. Between the trimmed V and J ends, which lost 4 bases and 3 bases, there was a span of 12 bases. The length of the CDR3 is 14 residues. CDR1 and CDR2 from the germline V gene are LGHDT and YNNKEL (reference sequence). The CDR3 region is CASSPETKDTEAFF. In nucleotides, the CDR3 is TGTGCCAGCAGCCCGGAGACAAAGGACACTGAAGCTTTCTTT.

This clonotype was detected many times. The chain combines TRBV6-1 with TRBJ1-2, with 8 nucleotides matching TRBD1. Germline loops: CDR1 MNHNS, CDR2 SASEGT. The J segment lost 5 bases and the V segment lost 4 bases, leaving 3 bases of the junction unmatched. The CDR3 spans 13 residues. CDR3 sequence: CASSGQGLYGYTF. The CDR3 DNA follows: TGTGCCAGCAGTGGACAGGGGTTGTATGGCTACACCTTC.

This clonotype was counted at least ten times. The chain recombines TRBV18 with TRBJ1-6; D call uncertain. Germline assignment: CDR1 KGHSH and CDR2 LQKENI. The CDR3 is 13 residues long. The germline V and J ends were trimmed by 2 bases and 10 bases, with 9 bases remaining between them. CDR3 sequence reads: CASSPTDRSPLHF. DNA of the CDR3: TGTGCCAGCTCACCAACGGACCGGTCACCCCTCCACTTT. The full variable domain, with the rest looked up from reference TRBV18 and TRBJ1-6, is NAGVMQNPRHLVRRRGQEARLRCSPMKGHSHVYWYRQLPEEGLKFMVYLQKENIIDESGMPKERFSAEFPKEGPSILRIQQVVRGDSAAYFCASSPTDRSPLHFGNGTRLTVT.

This clonotype was picked up a small number of times. In DNA, the CDR3 is TGCGCCAGCAGTCAAATAATGGTCGATGAGACCCAGTACTTC. It is translated as CASSQIMVDETQYF. The V call is TRBV4-3, the J call TRBJ2-3; no firm D call. The J call is doubtful: the DNA matches TRBJ2-5 better. Germline V gene lookup returns CDR1 LGHNA and CDR2 YSLEER. The CDR3 has 14 amino acids.

The sample holds a few counts of this clonotype. The chain uses TRBV9 and TRBJ2-5; unclear D gene. CDR3 length equals 14 residues. The germline CDR1 and CDR2 sequences are SGDLS and YYNGEE. V gave up 0 bases and J gave up 2 bases, with 8 bases separating them. CDR3 DNA: TGTGCCAGCAGCGTAGGGGCTATTCAAGAGACCCAGTACTTC. Translation gives CASSVGAIQETQYF.

This clonotype was detected many times. The chain links TRBV7-2 to TRBJ1-4; D remains unclear. In germline, CDR1 is SGHTA, CDR2 FQGNSA. The CDR3 has 18 amino acids. V lost 2 bases, J lost 3 bases, and 19 bases lay in between. CDR3 residues: CASSLLPPNLGSNEKLFF. The CDR3 DNA follows: TGTGCCAGCAGCTTATTACCACCAAATTTGGGGTCTAATGAAAAACTGTTTTTT.

The chain has TRBV19 and TRBJ2-3; 9 bases are shared with TRBD2. The CDR3 contains 14 residues. The V and J ends lost 3 bases and 5 bases, in that order; junction bases with no gene match: 3. Looked up from germline, CDR1 is LNHDA and CDR2 is SQIVND (reference sequence). CDR3: CASSMQTSGDTQYF. Here the CDR3 DNA reads TGTGCCAGTAGTATGCAGACTAGCGGAGATACGCAGTATTTT. The entire variable domain, with the rest obtained from reference TRBV19 and TRBJ2-3, is as follows: DGGITQSPKYLFRKEGQNVTLSCEQNLNHDAMYWYRQDPGQGLRLIYYSQIVNDFQKGDIAEGYSVSREKKESFPLTVTSAQKNPTAFYLCASSMQTSGDTQYFGPGTRLTVL.

This clonotype was observed many times. The chain recombines TRBV12-3 or TRBV12-4 with TRBJ2-7, with 7 positions matching TRBD1. V was clipped by 0 bases and J by 3 bases; unmatched bases: 5. This CDR3 is 15 amino acids long. The CDR3 DNA sequence: TGTGCCAGCAGTTTAGCCGGGACAGAACTCTACGAGCAGTACTTC. Its protein product is CASSLAGTELYEQYF.

This clonotype came up many times. This chain connects TRBV5-1 to TRBJ1-5, with 8 bases identical to TRBD1. The CDR3 is 17 amino acids. Germline loops: CDR1 SGHRS, CDR2 YFSETQ. V lost 3 bases and J lost 2; bases outside the gene matches: 10. CDR3 sequence (DNA): TGCGCCAGCAGCTCGCACCGGGACAGGATCGGCAATCAGCCCCAGCATTTT. Translated: CASSSHRDRIGNQPQHF.

In regard to this clonotype: The junction shows a germline mismatch at one end, possibly a read error. This chain joins TRBV20-1 and TRBJ2-7; the D gene is possibly TRBD2 (5 bases). There are 13 residues in the CDR3. Germline loops: CDR1 DFQATT, CDR2 SNEGSKA (reference sequence). CDR3 DNA: TGCAGTGTTAGAGGCGAGGGAACCTACGAGCAGTACTTC. Its protein is CSVRGEGTYEQYF.

This clonotype was detected ten times or more. This rearrangement joins TRBV28 to TRBJ1-2; D gene ambiguous. There are 12 residues in the CDR3. The germline CDR1 and CDR2 sequences are MDHEN and SYDVKM. V lost 2 bases to trimming and J lost 5 bases, with 6 bases between them. This chain's CDR3 is CASSLRQYGYTF. CDR3 bases: TGTGCCAGCAGTTTAAGGCAGTATGGCTACACCTTC.